The clone carrying this TCR beta chain was seen many times. The antigen remains unidentified. This sample is part of a study of blood T cells in healthy people across ages. V was clipped by 1 base and J by 10 bases, with 13 bases between them. In germline, CDR1 is SGHAT, CDR2 FQNNGV. CDR3 length: 13 amino acids. Study results and caveats: Unsorted PBMCs prevented conclusive naive versus antigen-experienced comparison.

Primers used in a second PCR of roughly 7 to 12 cycles were a sample-barcoded 5' primer and a J-beta primer mix. One entry per CDR3 protein, called by TCRdb with MiXCR from the 5' RACE reads. The table lists some 1.6 million distinct CDR3 sequences, roughly a third of them singletons, with about 10% in the top ten. The sequence derives from a woman aged 25 to 39 in good health. The sequencing input was blood. V and J are TRBV11-2 and TRBJ1-1, with D possibly being TRBD1 (6 bases). The CDR3 coding sequence is TGTGCCAGCAGCTTAGGCGGGGGCTCAAGAGCTTTCTTT. Protein: CASSLGGGSRAFF.